A single sample is the source of the 12 T cell receptor beta chains below, sequenced in a study of STAT5B mutations in CD4+ large granular lymphocyte leukemia. TCRdb keeps only in-frame clones here, not all; method: immunoSEQ multiplex PCR. Counted here are about 50,000 clones, 80% to 85% occurring once; the ten biggest clones make up more than 0.35%. The sequenced sample was CD4+ T cells from blood buffy coats. Every receptor here comes from a human donor in good health.

The rearrangement joins TRBV10-2 to TRBJ2-1; 10 bases line up with TRBD2. The junction had 7 bases not matched to a gene; V was cut back by 1 base and J by 4 bases. The germline CDR1 and CDR2 sequences are WSHSY and SAAADI. CDR3 size: 17 residues. CDR3 DNA sequence: TGCGCCAGCAGTGAGTGGGTAGCGGGGGGTCTTTACAATGAGCAGTTCTTC. As protein: CASSEWVAGGLYNEQFF.

About this clone: The germline gene is not matched at one end of the junction; a read error may be the cause. This chain joins TRBV18 and TRBJ1-2; D is ambiguous. This CDR3 contains 16 residues. From germline, CDR1 is KGHSH and CDR2 LQKENI. In nucleotides, the CDR3 is TGTGCCAGCTCTCCACCGGCGGGCTACCGAAACTATGGCTACACCTTC. Translating gives CASSPPAGYRNYGYTF.

This rearrangement joins TRBV11-3 to TRBJ2-7; D ambiguous. Between the trimmed V and J ends, which lost 3 bases and 2 bases, there was a span of 8 bases. The CDR3 totals 13 residues. Germline loops: CDR1 SGHNT, CDR2 YENEEA. The CDR3 here is CASSFGKTYEQYF. Written as DNA, the CDR3 is TGTGCCAGCAGCTTTGGAAAAACCTACGAGCAGTACTTC.

The CDR3 is CASSAEQGLPYGYTF. CDR3 in DNA: TGTGCCAGCAGTGCTGAACAGGGTTTGCCCTATGGCTACACCTTC. The V gene is TRBV2, the J gene TRBJ1-2, with a weak D call TRBD1 (6 bases). Germline V gene data show CDR1 as SNHLY and CDR2 as FYNNEI. V was clipped by 4 bases and J by 4 bases, with 16 bases between them. The CDR3 is 15 residues long.

This clone has just one count. The chain recombines TRBV7-3 with TRBJ2-1; TRBD2 matches 7 bases. The CDR3 runs 15 residues. V trimming: 0 bases; J trimming: 7 bases; junction bases outside the gene matches: 6. CDR1 SGHTA and CDR2 FQGTGA come from the germline V gene. In DNA form, the CDR3 reads TGTGCCAGCAGCTTAACGGCGGGAGAGGAAAATGAGCAGTTCTTC. This translates into CASSLTAGEENEQFF.

CDR3: CASRNDRAWDEQYF. CDR3 sequence (DNA): TGCGCCAGTAGAAACGACAGGGCCTGGGACGAGCAGTACTTC. The chain uses TRBV23-1 and TRBJ2-7; TRBD1 agrees at 7 bases. TRBV23-1 is an open reading frame, and its role is uncertain. V lost 9 bases and J lost 5; bases outside the gene matches: 13. CDR3 length equals 14 residues.

Only one count was recorded for this clone. The chain links TRBV5-4 to TRBJ2-5; D unclear. Trimming took 3 bases from V and 5 from J, leaving 17 bases between them. Germline loops: CDR1 SGHNT, CDR2 YYREEE (reference sequence). CDR3 length: 15 residues. The DNA for the CDR3 is TGTGCCAGCAGCTCTGAGCCGGACCCACGGGAGACCCAGTACTTC. Amino acids: CASSSEPDPRETQYF.

The chain has TRBV7-9 and TRBJ1-1; no clear D. V lost 2 bases to trimming and J lost 3 bases, with 10 bases between them. Germline values: CDR1 SEHNR, CDR2 FQNEAQ (reference sequence). CDR3 size: 14 residues. The CDR3 nucleotides are TGTGCCAGCAGCTTATCGGGTAAGGACACTGAAGCTTTCTTT. Protein: CASSLSGKDTEAFF.

The chain employs TRBV19 and TRBJ2-5; 9 positions agree with TRBD2. V lost 5 bases and J lost 2; bases outside the gene matches: 6. The CDR3 covers 15 residues. Germline CDR1 and CDR2: LNHDA and SQIVND (reference sequence). The DNA of the CDR3 is TGTGCCAGTAGTGCGGGGGGGCTGGGTCAAGAGACCCAGTACTTC. Protein: CASSAGGLGQETQYF.

This clone was recorded a few times. The chain has TRBV11-2 and TRBJ2-7; 7 positions agree with TRBD2. This CDR3 has 15 amino acids. J was trimmed by 3 bases and V by 1 base; bases with no gene match: 6. Per germline, CDR1 SGHAT and CDR2 FQNNGV. The CDR3 region is CASSLVFGGGYEQYF. In DNA form, the CDR3 reads TGTGCCAGCAGCTTAGTGTTTGGGGGGGGCTACGAGCAGTACTTC.

The chain combines TRBV10-3 with TRBJ2-7; possible D gene TRBD2, 6 bases. The V and J ends lost 3 bases and 5 bases respectively, with 8 bases between them. CDR1 and CDR2 (germline): ENHRY, SYGVKD. The CDR3 totals 12 residues. The CDR3 region is CAISEREDEQYF. The CDR3 DNA sequence: TGTGCCATCAGTGAAAGGGAGGACGAGCAGTACTTC.

This sequence joins TRBV9 and TRBJ1-6; D is unresolved. V was shortened by 3 bases and J by 10 bases, with 17 bases between the two germline ends. Looked up from germline, CDR1 is SGDLS and CDR2 is YYNGEE. The CDR3 has 15 residues. The CDR3 region is CASSARLGGGSPLHF. The DNA of the CDR3 is TGTGCCAGCAGCGCCCGCCTGGGTGGAGGATCACCCCTCCACTTT. Using reference TRBV9 and TRBJ1-6 for the parts outside the CDR3, the full variable domain is DSGVTQTPKHLITATGQRVTLRCSPRSGDLSVYWYQQSLDQGLQFLIQYYNGEERAKGNILERFSAQQFPDLHSELNLSSLELGDSALYFCASSARLGGGSPLHFGNGTRLTVT.